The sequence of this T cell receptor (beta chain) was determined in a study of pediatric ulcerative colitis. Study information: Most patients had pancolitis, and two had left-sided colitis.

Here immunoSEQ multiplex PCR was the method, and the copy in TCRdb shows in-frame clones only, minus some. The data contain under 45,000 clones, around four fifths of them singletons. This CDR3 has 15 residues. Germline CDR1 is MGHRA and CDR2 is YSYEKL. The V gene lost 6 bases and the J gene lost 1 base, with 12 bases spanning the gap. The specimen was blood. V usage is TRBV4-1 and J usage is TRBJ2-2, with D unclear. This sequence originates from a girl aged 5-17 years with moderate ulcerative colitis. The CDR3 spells CASSPTVRNTGELFF. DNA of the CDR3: TGCGCCAGCAGTCCAACAGTGAGGAACACCGGGGAGCTGTTTTTT.